Listed below are T cell receptor beta chains from one sample, sequenced in a study of CXCR3-negative and CXCR3-positive naive CD8 T cells. TCRdb reprocessed the 5' RACE reads and reports one entry per CDR3 protein, with no DNA. The listing records 65,000 to 75,000 distinct CDR3 sequences. Material: naive CXCR3- CD8+ T cells from blood. The receptors shown here come from a human donor in good health. Some clones in this sample may be carry-over from other donors' samples. CDR3s include the opening cysteine and the closing phenylalanine or tryptophan.

TRBJ1-1 TRBV28 CASRDLLNTEAFF
TRBJ2-1 TRBV28 CASSSSRRRRLAAGREQFF
TRBJ2-7 TRBV12-3/TRBV12-4 CASSLTGIHEQYF
TRBJ2-7 TRBV20-1 CSARGQENSVEQYF
TRBJ2-7 TRBV27 CASRPLTGFHEQYF
TRBJ2-7 TRBV29-1 CSVGEDLSSYEQYF
TRBJ2-3 TRBV28 CASSTYWTSGGYRSTDTQYF
TRBJ1-5 TRBV20-1 CSARETGVSQPQHF
TRBJ1-4 TRBV7-9 CASTLPILGATNEKLFF
TRBJ2-7 TRBV27 CASRLTGDDEQYF
TRBJ2-1 TRBV4-2 CASSQGSSGGANEQFF
TRBJ2-3 TRBV29-1 CSVVLSGTAGWDTQYF
TRBJ2-1 TRBV2 CASSGWSGVYNEQFF
TRBJ2-7 TRBV5-5 CASRVPGQHYEQYF
TRBJ2-1 TRBV5-5 CASSLRHPNEQFF
TRBJ2-7 TRBV12-3/TRBV12-4 CASMDSYEQYF
TRBJ1-1 TRBV9 CASSANRLGYTEAFF
TRBJ2-2 TRBV7-8 CASKLAGGPGAGELFF
TRBJ2-7 TRBV29-1 CSVEGTPYEQYF
TRBJ2-6 TRBV12-3/TRBV12-4 CASSTPFSTGANVLTF